A single sample is the source of the 21 T cell receptor beta chains below, sequenced in a study of blood T cell repertoires in COVID-19. Here immunoSEQ multiplex PCR was the method, and the copy in TCRdb shows in-frame clones only, minus some. This sample has some 130,000 clones, with about 80% found just once. The material sequenced was peripheral blood. The receptors were gathered from a human donor in a cohort sampled during active COVID-19.

This clone was observed once. The genes are TRBV10-2 and TRBJ2-5; TRBD2 agrees at 12 bases. The CDR3 sequence is 16 residues long. V lost 6 bases to trimming and J lost 5 bases; unmatched junction nucleotides: 10. Per germline, CDR1 WSHSY and CDR2 SAAADI. The CDR3 DNA is TGCGCCAGCAGGTTATCTAGCGGGGGGGCCCTGGAGACCCAGTACTTC. Amino acid sequence: CASRLSSGGALETQYF.

This clone has a handful of counts. The chain carries TRBV9 and TRBJ2-6; a possible D gene is TRBD1 (5 bases). Trimming took 4 bases from V and 4 from J, leaving 15 bases between them. CDR1 and CDR2 (germline): SGDLS, YYNGEE. The CDR3 spans 16 residues. CDR3 in amino acids: CASSSLQGGGANVLTF. The CDR3 region has the DNA TGTGCCAGCAGCTCTCTCCAGGGTGGAGGGGCCAACGTCCTGACTTTC.

This chain joins TRBV27 and TRBJ2-1; weak D call: TRBD2 (6 bases). Germline loops: CDR1 MNHEY, CDR2 SMNVEV (reference sequence). V was trimmed by 4 bases and J by 5 bases, leaving 15 bases between them. The CDR3 totals 15 residues. In DNA form, the CDR3 reads TGTGCCAGCAGTTCCTTAGCGGCTGGAGACAATGAGCAGTTCTTC. This gives the protein CASSSLAAGDNEQFF.

The CDR3 sequence is CSASRGQLSGANVLTF. CDR3 coding DNA: TGCAGTGCTAGTCGAGGACAGTTATCTGGGGCCAACGTCCTGACTTTC. V gene TRBV20-1 combines with J gene TRBJ2-6; perhaps TRBD1 as D (6 bases). V was clipped by 3 bases and J by 1 base, with 13 bases between them. This CDR3 is built from 16 residues. Germline-derived CDR1 and CDR2 are DFQATT and SNEGSKA (reference sequence).

The CDR3 loop reads CASSQDLGQHNSPLHF. The CDR3 DNA sequence: TGTGCCAGCAGCCAAGATCTAGGACAGCATAATTCACCCCTCCACTTT. V usage is TRBV4-2 and J usage is TRBJ1-6, with D maybe TRBD1 (6 bases). The CDR3 consists of 16 residues. V gave up 0 bases and J gave up 5 bases, with 11 bases separating them. Germline CDR1 and CDR2: LGHNA and YNFKEQ.

The chain couples TRBV27 to TRBJ1-3; D is ambiguous. The CDR3 is made up of 14 amino acids. Germline V gene sequence: CDR1 MNHEY, CDR2 SMNVEV (reference sequence). Trimming took off 6 bases at V and 2 bases at J, with 11 bases between the two ends. CDR3 nucleotides: TGTGCCAGCAGCCGATCGGGGACTGGAAACACCATATATTTT. This gives the protein CASSRSGTGNTIYF.

In this sample, this clone turned up many times. This sequence joins TRBV4-1 and TRBJ1-2; D remains ambiguous. This CDR3 is 11 amino acids long. V was pared by 0 bases and J by 9 bases, with 5 bases between. Germline loops: CDR1 MGHRA, CDR2 YSYEKL. Here the CDR3 reads CASSQEGRYTF. Here the CDR3 DNA reads TGCGCCAGCAGCCAAGAGGGCCGCTACACCTTC.

This chain uses TRBV7-3 with TRBJ1-1, with D possibly TRBD1 on 6 matching bases. Between the trimmed V and J ends, which lost 2 bases and 1 base, there was a span of 11 bases. There are 15 residues in the CDR3. Germline values: CDR1 SGHTA, CDR2 FQGTGA. The CDR3 bases are TGTGCCAGCAGCTTACTGCGGACAGCGAACACTGAAGCTTTCTTT. It encodes CASSLLRTANTEAFF.

The chain uses TRBV20-1 and TRBJ2-1; D is unclear. The CDR3 consists of 11 residues. Trimming removed 5 bases from V and 6 bases from J, with 8 bases in between. The germline CDR1 and CDR2 sequences are DFQATT and SNEGSKA (reference sequence). The CDR3 DNA reads TGCAGTGCTCTTCTAATCAATGAGCAGTTCTTC. This encodes CSALLINEQFF.

The V and J genes are TRBV28 and TRBJ2-3, with a weak D call TRBD1 (6 bases). Germline loops: CDR1 MDHEN, CDR2 SYDVKM. Deletions cut 5 bases from V and 6 bases from J, with 24 bases between. This CDR3 has 17 residues. This chain's CDR3 is CASSPPLTGWEKDTQYF. DNA for the CDR3: TGTGCCAGCAGTCCCCCATTGACAGGATGGGAGAAGGATACGCAGTATTTT.

The chain couples TRBV11-3 to TRBJ2-1, with D possibly being TRBD2 (5 bases). Per the germline V gene, CDR1 is SGHNT and CDR2 is YENEEA. There are 15 residues in the CDR3. Trimming pared 1 base from V and 2 bases from J, leaving 9 bases between. CDR3 in DNA: TGTGCCAGCAGCTTAGGAGGGAAACCCTACAATGAGCAGTTCTTC. Translating it yields CASSLGGKPYNEQFF.

CDR3 in DNA: TGTGCCAGCAGCCGGCCGGGCTATGGCTACACCTTC. The encoded protein is CASSRPGYGYTF. The J gene is TRBJ1-2, the V gene TRBV4-2, with D uncertain. Trimming removed 4 bases from V and 4 bases from J, with 7 bases in between. This CDR3 has 12 residues. CDR1 is LGHNA, CDR2 YNFKEQ, per germline.

The rearrangement joins TRBV3-1 (or the pseudogene TRBV3-2) to TRBJ1-5, with a possible D match to TRBD1 (5 bases). V was shortened by 4 bases and J by 2 bases, with 12 bases between the two germline ends. The CDR3 has 15 amino acids. The germline V gene encodes CDR1 LGHDT and CDR2 YNNKEL (reference sequence). The CDR3 region is CASSRDSVGNQPQHF. The CDR3 DNA reads as TGTGCCAGCAGCCGTGACAGCGTAGGCAATCAGCCCCAGCATTTT.

In regard to this clone: Other DNA sequences from this sample encode an identical CDR3 as well. The CDR3, as DNA: TGTGCCAGCAGCTTAAACAGGGGCACTGAAGCTTTCTTT. This codes for CASSLNRGTEAFF. J is TRBJ1-1 and V is TRBV7-3, with 7 bases matching TRBD1. The junction had 0 bases not matched to a gene; V was cut back by 1 base and J by 4 bases. There are 13 residues in the CDR3. Germline CDR1 reads SGHTA; CDR2 reads FQGTGA.

CDR3 sequence: CASSRYRDDSPLHF. CDR3 nucleotides: TGTGCCAGCAGTCGTTACAGGGATGATTCACCCCTCCACTTT. This chain joins TRBV6-1 and TRBJ1-6, with TRBD1 as a possible D gene (6 bases). The CDR3 is made up of 14 amino acids. Trimming took off 5 bases at V and 8 bases at J, with 13 bases between the two ends. From germline, CDR1 is MNHNS and CDR2 SASEGT.

This chain links TRBV7-9 with TRBJ1-5; D not resolved. CDR3 length equals 15 residues. The V gene's germline CDR1 is SEHNR and CDR2 FQNEAQ (reference sequence). The V and J ends lost 1 base and 2 bases respectively, with 9 bases between them. The CDR3 region is CASSLGGKGNQPQHF. The CDR3 region has the DNA TGTGCCAGCAGCTTAGGAGGGAAAGGCAATCAGCCCCAGCATTTT.

The V call is TRBV6-2 or TRBV6-3, the J call TRBJ2-2; no definite D call. V gave up 5 bases and J gave up 8 bases, with 6 bases separating them. Germline V gives CDR1 MNHEY, CDR2 SVGEGT. This CDR3 has 11 amino acids. The CDR3 loop is CASSPLGELFF. CDR3 nucleotide sequence: TGTGCCAGCAGTCCCCTAGGGGAGCTGTTTTTT.

This clone was recorded once. This rearrangement joins TRBV7-3 to TRBJ2-7, with 13 nucleotides matching TRBD2. Germline CDR1 is SGHTA and CDR2 is FQGTGA. This CDR3 has 14 residues. Germline trimming cut 5 bases from V and 7 bases from J; bases unmatched to any gene: 5. This chain's CDR3 is CASSGTSGAREQYF. The CDR3 DNA reads as TGTGCCAGCAGCGGGACTAGCGGGGCACGGGAGCAGTACTTC.

V usage is TRBV15 and J usage is TRBJ1-1; D ambiguous. V gave up 0 bases and J gave up 5 bases, with 13 bases separating them. CDR3 size: 15 residues. Germline V gene sequence: CDR1 LNHNV, CDR2 YYDKDF (reference sequence). CDR3 sequence (DNA): TGTGCCACCAGCAGAGAGTACCAAAGAGGGACTGAAGCTTTCTTT. Amino acid sequence: CATSREYQRGTEAFF.

The V gene is TRBV2, the J gene TRBJ1-4; D may be TRBD1 (6 bases). The V and J ends lost 7 bases and 7 bases respectively, with 16 bases between them. Germline loops: CDR1 SNHLY, CDR2 FYNNEI. CDR3 length equals 14 residues. The CDR3 loop reads CASTSQGVSEKLFF. In DNA form, the CDR3 reads TGTGCCAGCACTTCACAGGGAGTGAGTGAAAAACTGTTTTTT. Full variable domain (remainder filled in from reference TRBV2 and TRBJ1-4): EPEVTQTPSHQVTQMGQEVILRCVPISNHLYFYWYRQILGQKVEFLVSFYNNEISEKSEIFDDQFSVERPDGSNFTLKIRSTKLEDSAMYFCASTSQGVSEKLFFGSGTQLSVL.

This clone was found once. The chain employs TRBV9 and TRBJ2-2; TRBD2 is a possible D gene (5 bases). The CDR3 covers 14 residues. The germline gives CDR1 SGDLS, CDR2 YYNGEE. V shed 1 base and J shed 5 bases, with 9 bases lying between them. CDR3 residues: CASSVQRQTGELFF. The CDR3 region has the DNA TGTGCCAGCAGCGTACAGCGGCAAACCGGGGAGCTGTTTTTT.